This TCR beta chain was sequenced during a study of PD-1 blockade in classical Hodgkin lymphoma (dated by TCRdb to the early 2020s). For the study in its entirety: Nivolumab dosing was 3 mg/kg intravenously every 2 weeks, continuing until either disease progression or unacceptable toxicity. A peripheral blood immune signature of response to PD-1 blockade in classical Hodgkin lymphoma was defined using TCR beta sequencing and CyTOF.

Study-wide conclusions, independent of this receptor: Among trial patients, those achieving complete response had baseline diversity similar to that of newly diagnosed patients, while diversity was significantly lower in partial responders and progressors. By C4D1, a significant rise was seen in CD4+ TCR diversity but not in CD8+ TCR diversity (p=0.0027 vs p=0.16), and the rise was most apparent among complete responders (p=0.02). Baseline TCR diversity was reported to be lower in newly diagnosed patients than in healthy donors and to be lower still in relapsed/refractory patients. The study was restricted to a single clinical trial cohort, and the causes of repertoire differences, possibly disease activity or prior therapy, were left undefined. Lower diversity was observed in patients in whom nivolumab was started less than 1 year after ASCT, and these patients were excluded from later analyses so that confounding by immune reconstitution would be avoided.

The Qiagen DNeasy kit was used to extract genomic DNA both from unsorted PBMCs and from the negatively selected CD4+ and CD8+ fractions. Amplification of TCR beta CDR3 regions was done by immunoSEQ multiplex PCR with primers that anneal to V and J segments. A synthetic immune receptor repertoire was used to minimize amplification bias, and remaining bias was computationally removed after sequencing. Concerning the study's data processing: Repertoire diversity was quantified as the Shannon entropy index using custom Python scripts. Unsorted, CD4+ and CD8+ repertoires were examined separately, except in combined analyses, for which CD4+ and CD8+ sequences were merged in silico. Clonal expansion was defined as at least a 2-fold frequency increase after treatment relative to C1D1, with a pseudocount of 0.5 for undetected baseline clones. Clones with 0 or 1 copy at C1D1 were defined as singleton clones, while clones with 2 or more copies were defined as non-singleton clones. Clones expanded in unsorted samples were annotated as CD4+, CD8+ or unknown by matching protein sequences in sorted samples from the same patient. Diversity changes from C1D1 to C4D1 were tested in paired samples using Wilcoxon tests. In its TCRdb copy, this immuneACCESS table keeps in-frame sequences only and misses some clones. Where compared with another copy, unresolved V genes explain less than half of these, and the others have no known cause. V, J and clone size reflect that table, while D and trimming were determined from the DNA. The sample table records 45,000 or so clones; roughly 78% of these occur just once. About 39% of the sample rests with the top ten.

Counted from cysteine to phenylalanine, this CDR3 has 13 amino acids. Just the 39-base CDR3 DNA is kept, in frame starting at base 1. Reading the germline V gene gives CDR1 KGHSH and CDR2 LQKENI. V is shortened by 3 bases, J by 0 bases, and the region joining them spans 3 bases. In the paper's terms, the time point label means: cycle 4 day 1 (C4D1), after about 6 weeks of nivolumab. Every trial patient had relapsed following autologous stem cell transplantation, and prior brentuximab vedotin exposure was what differed among cohorts A, B and C. The trial cohort was composed of around 60 patients with relapsed/refractory classical Hodgkin lymphoma, for whom complete response, partial response or progressive disease was recorded as best overall response. In the multi-cohort phase II CheckMate 205 trial, trial patients received single-agent nivolumab. An independent review committee assessed best overall response by applying the 2007 International Working Group response criteria. Trial PBMCs were obtained immediately prior to nivolumab initiation (C1D1) and on therapy at cycle 2 day 1 and cycle 4 day 1. Peripheral blood was collected in 8 mL Vacutainer Cell Preparation Tubes, from which PBMCs were isolated by centrifugation and then cryopreserved.

Notes on this clone: Its antigen remains unidentified. Base qualities are missing; no much larger clone stands one base away.

This sequence originates from a human donor with classical Hodgkin lymphoma. The receptor chain draws on TRBV18 and TRBJ1-5; the D gene identity is not certain. The sample here was peripheral blood mononuclear cells (PBMCs), taken before the fourth cycle of nivolumab. The CDR3 region has the sequence CASSPDSNQPQHF. The DNA sequence reads TGTGCCAGCTCACCCGATAGCAATCAGCCCCAGCATTTT.